This is a list of T cell receptor beta chains from one sample in a study of multiple sclerosis patients with progressive multifocal leukoencephalopathy. The data were produced by immunoSEQ multiplex PCR, yet TCRdb's version contains in-frame clones alone and is incomplete. The sample comprises roughly 30,000 clones, around 91% of which are singletons, and approximately 1.5% rests with the top ten. Sequencing was done on a sample of PBMCs. The receptors come from a human donor with multiple sclerosis. Both conserved end residues are part of each CDR3. D genes are given only for firm matches. The size field is filled for only some rows; it gives once, few, many or a size class.

J gene: TRBJ1-1; V gene: TRBV14; D gene: -; clone size: -; CDR3 DNA: TGTGCCAGCAGCCCAAGGCGTGGCAATCAGCCCACTGAAGCTTTCTTT; CDR3 protein: CASSPRRGNQPTEAFF
J gene: TRBJ1-2; V gene: TRBV19; D gene: -; clone size: once; CDR3 DNA: TGTGCCAGTAGGGGACTGGCGGCAGCTAACTATGGCTACACCTTC; CDR3 protein: CASRGLAAANYGYTF
J gene: TRBJ1-2; V gene: TRBV4-1; D gene: -; clone size: -; CDR3 DNA: TGCGCCAGCAGCCTGCAGGAAAACTATGGCTACACCTTC; CDR3 protein: CASSLQENYGYTF
J gene: TRBJ2-1; V gene: TRBV5-1; D gene: TRBD2; clone size: -; CDR3 DNA: TGCGCCAGCAGCTGGGGACTAGCCCCTAAGAAGAGCAATGAGCAGTTCTTC; CDR3 protein: CASSWGLAPKKSNEQFF
J gene: TRBJ2-3; V gene: TRBV15; D gene: TRBD2; clone size: -; CDR3 DNA: TGTGCCACCAGCAGAGATACCCTAGCGGGAGCGGTGGGGGATACGCAGTATTTT; CDR3 protein: CATSRDTLAGAVGDTQYF
J gene: TRBJ2-3; V gene: TRBV9; D gene: TRBD1; clone size: -; CDR3 DNA: TGTGCCAGCAGCGTAGATGACAGGGGGCCAGATACGCAGTATTTT; CDR3 protein: CASSVDDRGPDTQYF
J gene: TRBJ1-2; V gene: TRBV5-1; D gene: -; clone size: -; CDR3 DNA: TGCGCCAGCAGCTTGATAGGGGATGGCTACACCTTC; CDR3 protein: CASSLIGDGYTF
J gene: TRBJ2-7; V gene: TRBV28; D gene: -; clone size: -; CDR3 DNA: TGTGCCAGCAGTTTAGGAGGGAATATGCTCTACGAGCAGTACTTC; CDR3 protein: CASSLGGNMLYEQYF
J gene: TRBJ1-2; V gene: TRBV28; D gene: -; clone size: -; CDR3 DNA: TGTGCCAGCAGTTATATTAAAGGACAGTATCTCTATGGCTACACCTTC; CDR3 protein: CASSYIKGQYLYGYTF
J gene: TRBJ2-2; V gene: TRBV19; D gene: -; clone size: few; CDR3 DNA: TGTGCCAGCCGGGACCAGAACACCGGGGAGCTGTTTTTT; CDR3 protein: CASRDQNTGELFF
J gene: TRBJ2-3; V gene: TRBV15; D gene: -; clone size: -; CDR3 DNA: TGTGCCACCGAGGGGGGAGTCACAGATACGCAGTATTTT; CDR3 protein: CATEGGVTDTQYF
J gene: TRBJ2-7; V gene: TRBV19; D gene: -; clone size: -; CDR3 DNA: TGTGCCAGTACCATGAAACGGGGGGCAGGCGAGCAGTACTTC; CDR3 protein: CASTMKRGAGEQYF
J gene: TRBJ2-3; V gene: TRBV4-1; D gene: -; clone size: -; CDR3 DNA: TGCGCCAGCAGCCAAGCTGGAACGATTGGAGATACGCAGTATTTT; CDR3 protein: CASSQAGTIGDTQYF
J gene: TRBJ2-1; V gene: TRBV30; D gene: -; clone size: -; CDR3 DNA: TGTGCCTGGAGCCCGGGTTTCCACAATGAGCAGTTCTTC; CDR3 protein: CAWSPGFHNEQFF
J gene: TRBJ1-4; V gene: TRBV19; D gene: TRBD1; clone size: -; CDR3 DNA: TGTGCCAGTAGTCCAGCGGGACAGGGGCCTGAAAAACTGTTTTTT; CDR3 protein: CASSPAGQGPEKLFF
J gene: TRBJ1-2; V gene: TRBV15; D gene: TRBD1; clone size: -; CDR3 DNA: TGTGCCACCAGCAGAGATGGTCCAGGGGGACTTTCTTCTAACTATGGCTACACCTTC; CDR3 protein: CATSRDGPGGLSSNYGYTF
J gene: TRBJ1-1; V gene: TRBV29-1; D gene: TRBD1; clone size: -; CDR3 DNA: TGCAGCGTCGACGACAGGGGGAACAAAGCTTTCTTT; CDR3 protein: CSVDDRGNKAFF
J gene: TRBJ2-7; V gene: TRBV11-2; D gene: TRBD2; clone size: -; CDR3 DNA: TGTGCCAGCAGCCGGCTAGCGGGATCGCGTCAGTACTTC; CDR3 protein: CASSRLAGSRQYF
J gene: TRBJ1-1; V gene: TRBV6-1; D gene: -; clone size: -; CDR3 DNA: TGTGCCAGCAGCCAGGGGATGGCTGAAGCTTTCTTT; CDR3 protein: CASSQGMAEAFF
J gene: TRBJ1-1; V gene: TRBV11-2; D gene: -; clone size: -; CDR3 DNA: TGTGCCAGCACCCTTAGCATTAGCACTGAAGCTTTCTTT; CDR3 protein: CASTLSISTEAFF
J gene: TRBJ2-3; V gene: TRBV19; D gene: TRBD2; clone size: -; CDR3 DNA: TGTGCCAGTAGTGATAGCGGGAGGCCCACAGATACGCAGTATTTT; CDR3 protein: CASSDSGRPTDTQYF
J gene: TRBJ1-2; V gene: TRBV7-6; D gene: -; clone size: -; CDR3 DNA: TGTGCCAGCAGCCCGGTTAGTGGGCCCTATGGCTACACCTTC; CDR3 protein: CASSPVSGPYGYTF
J gene: TRBJ1-2; V gene: TRBV25-1; D gene: -; clone size: -; CDR3 DNA: TGTGCCAGCAGGGTTAAGGGGGGCGATGGCTACACCTTC; CDR3 protein: CASRVKGGDGYTF
J gene: TRBJ2-6; V gene: TRBV10-3; D gene: TRBD1; clone size: -; CDR3 DNA: TGTGCCATCAGTGAGACAACACAGGGGCTAAGCTCTGGGGCCAACGTCCTGACTTTC; CDR3 protein: CAISETTQGLSSGANVLTF
J gene: TRBJ2-1; V gene: TRBV5-8; D gene: -; clone size: -; CDR3 DNA: TGTGCCAGCAGCCCGCCAGGGGCCGCGGGTGAGCAGTTCTTC; CDR3 protein: CASSPPGAAGEQFF
J gene: TRBJ2-7; V gene: TRBV10-2; D gene: TRBD2; clone size: -; CDR3 DNA: TGCGCCAGCAGGAGGGAGGGCGAGCAGTACTTC; CDR3 protein: CASRREGEQYF
J gene: TRBJ1-4; V gene: TRBV4-3; D gene: -; clone size: few; CDR3 DNA: TGCGCCAGCAGCCAAGTGGGTGCAACTAATGAAAAACTGTTTTTT; CDR3 protein: CASSQVGATNEKLFF
J gene: TRBJ2-2; V gene: TRBV9; D gene: TRBD2; clone size: -; CDR3 DNA: TGTGCCAGCAGCGTAGAGGTGCGCGGGAGGGCCGACACCGGGGAGCTGTTTTTT; CDR3 protein: CASSVEVRGRADTGELFF
J gene: TRBJ2-1; V gene: TRBV9; D gene: TRBD1; clone size: -; CDR3 DNA: TGTGCCAGCAGCCCCCGAGGACAGGGGGCCTACAATGAGCAGTTCTTC; CDR3 protein: CASSPRGQGAYNEQFF
J gene: TRBJ1-1; V gene: TRBV10-1; D gene: -; clone size: -; CDR3 DNA: TGCGCCAGCAGTGAATCAGGCACTGAAGCTTTCTTT; CDR3 protein: CASSESGTEAFF
J gene: TRBJ1-2; V gene: TRBV19; D gene: TRBD1; clone size: -; CDR3 DNA: TGTGCCAGTAGCAGCGACAGGGGGGACTATGGCTACACCTTC; CDR3 protein: CASSSDRGDYGYTF
J gene: TRBJ2-2; V gene: TRBV2; D gene: -; clone size: -; CDR3 DNA: TGTGCCAGCAGTGAAGCGCTGGTAAACGGGGAGCTGTTTTTT; CDR3 protein: CASSEALVNGELFF
J gene: TRBJ2-5; V gene: TRBV4-3; D gene: -; clone size: -; CDR3 DNA: TGCGCCAGCAGCCAAGAGGGAGCTGGGGTGGGAGAGCAGTACTTC; CDR3 protein: CASSQEGAGVGEQYF
J gene: TRBJ1-2; V gene: TRBV7-9; D gene: TRBD1; clone size: few; CDR3 DNA: TGTGCCAGCAGCTTAGGGACAGGGGGCGACTATGGCTACACCTTC; CDR3 protein: CASSLGTGGDYGYTF
J gene: TRBJ2-1; V gene: TRBV14; D gene: -; clone size: -; CDR3 DNA: TGTGCCAGCAGCCAATATGACAGGGGGCTTACTAGCGGGAGCAATGAGCAGTTCTTC; CDR3 protein: CASSQYDRGLTSGSNEQFF
J gene: TRBJ1-3; V gene: TRBV5-6; D gene: TRBD1; clone size: -; CDR3 DNA: TGTGCCAGCCAAGGGCAGGGGGCGGGAAACACCATATATTTT; CDR3 protein: CASQGQGAGNTIYF
J gene: TRBJ2-1; V gene: TRBV19; D gene: TRBD2; clone size: -; CDR3 DNA: TGTGCCAGCGAAGGGACTAGCCGCCTCTACAATGAGCAGTTCTTC; CDR3 protein: CASEGTSRLYNEQFF
J gene: TRBJ2-1; V gene: TRBV5-6; D gene: TRBD2; clone size: -; CDR3 DNA: TGTGCCAGCAGCTTGGACGGACTAGCGGGAGGGAGGGAGCAGTTCTTC; CDR3 protein: CASSLDGLAGGREQFF
J gene: TRBJ1-2; V gene: TRBV6-6; D gene: -; clone size: -; CDR3 DNA: TGTGCCAGCAGTTACGAGATTGGGGGGCAGGATGGCTACACCTTC; CDR3 protein: CASSYEIGGQDGYTF